This T cell receptor beta chain was recovered during a study of regulatory T cells in long-lasting Graves disease. Study summary: Persistent Graves' disease meant over 5 years of antithyroid drugs with positive TSH receptor antibodies.

Broader study findings: Relative to new patients (966), persistent patients exhibited greater sharing of public clonotypes (approximately 3,000). Exclusively peripheral blood, rather than thyroid tissue, was studied.

V was trimmed by 7 bases and J by 2 bases, leaving 21 bases between them. This CDR3 region has 16 residues. Germline V CDR1 and CDR2: MDHEN, SYDVKM. Indicated time point: persistent/refractory GD, antithyroid drugs over 5 years with positive TRAb. The TCR library was made from RNA extracted from PBMCs. The TCR beta library used iRepertoire HTBI primers with Arm-PCR amplification of CDR3. One entry per CDR3 protein results from TCRdb running MiXCR on the multiplex PCR reads. In the table there are 650,000 to 850,000 distinct CDR3 sequences, about 30% of which are singletons. A remark on this clonotype: The antigen is unknown.

This specimen consisted of peripheral blood mononuclear cells (PBMCs), obtained when the disease was refractory, from a patient treated with antithyroid drugs. This chain connects TRBV28 to TRBJ2-7; TRBD1 is a possible D gene (6 bases). This TCR derives from a female donor with Graves disease. The CDR3 is CASKKTTGGRPYEQYF. CDR3 nucleotide sequence: TGTGCCAGCAAAAAAACGACAGGAGGTCGTCCCTACGAGCAGTACTTC.